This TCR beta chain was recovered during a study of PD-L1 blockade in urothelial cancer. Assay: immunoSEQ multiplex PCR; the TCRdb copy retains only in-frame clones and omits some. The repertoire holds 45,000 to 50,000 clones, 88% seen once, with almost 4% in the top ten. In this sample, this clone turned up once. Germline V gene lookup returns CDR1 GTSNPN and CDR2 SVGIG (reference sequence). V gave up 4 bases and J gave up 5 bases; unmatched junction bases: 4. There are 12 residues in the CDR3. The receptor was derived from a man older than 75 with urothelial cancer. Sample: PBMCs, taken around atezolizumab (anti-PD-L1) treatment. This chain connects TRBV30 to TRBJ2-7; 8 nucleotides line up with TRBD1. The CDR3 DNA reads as TGTGCCTGGACCCCAGGGGGCAACGAGCAGTACTTC. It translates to CAWTPGGNEQYF.